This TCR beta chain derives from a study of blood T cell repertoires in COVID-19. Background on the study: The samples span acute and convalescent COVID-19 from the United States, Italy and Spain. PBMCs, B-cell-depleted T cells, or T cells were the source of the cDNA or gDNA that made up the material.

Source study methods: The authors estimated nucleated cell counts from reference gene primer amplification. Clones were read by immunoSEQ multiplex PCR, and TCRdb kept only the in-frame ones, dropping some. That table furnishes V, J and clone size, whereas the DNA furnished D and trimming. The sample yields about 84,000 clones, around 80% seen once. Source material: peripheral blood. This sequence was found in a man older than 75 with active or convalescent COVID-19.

This CDR3 reads CASSERGSDEQFF. The CDR3 DNA reads TGCGCCAGCAGCGAGCGGGGGTCGGATGAGCAGTTCTTC. This rearrangement joins TRBV4-1 to TRBJ2-1, with 8 bases fitting TRBD2. Germline V CDR1 and CDR2: MGHRA, YSYEKL. The ends lost 5 bases at V and 8 bases at J; junction bases unmatched: 5. This CDR3 is built from 13 residues.